A single sample is the source of the 26 T cell receptor beta chains below, sequenced in a study of blood T cell repertoires in COVID-19 (dated by TCRdb to 2019 to 2021). The library was obtained by the immunoSEQ multiplex PCR assay. The immuneACCESS repertoire file appears here via TCRdb, limited to in-frame rearrangements. These files lack a portion of the clones; in checked studies, under half of the deficit traces to unresolved V genes, and the cause of the others is not known. The sample data list some 250,000 clones, and roughly 79% of these were observed just once. 14% to 15% of the sample is taken by the ten largest. The sample comprised PBMCs or T cells enriched from blood (not recorded which). Receptor source: a man between 35 and 55 years old who had recovered from COVID-19.

The J gene is TRBJ2-7, the V gene TRBV5-8; 11 positions agree with TRBD2. Trimming took 4 bases from V and 5 from J; bases not matched to a gene: 5. This CDR3 is 14 amino acids long. From germline, CDR1 is SGHTS and CDR2 YDEGEE. CDR3 in DNA: TGTGCCAGCAGCCCAACTAGCGGGAGCCACGAGCAGTACTTC. This encodes CASSPTSGSHEQYF.

In this sample, this clone turned up once. The chain joins TRBV24-1 to TRBJ2-7; the match to TRBD2 covers 7 bases. Unmatched junction bases numbered 13, after V lost 3 bases and J lost 0 bases. Germline values: CDR1 KGHDR, CDR2 SFDVKD. The CDR3 has 18 amino acids. The CDR3 sequence: CATSDGYTAWDYSYEQYF. CDR3 sequence (DNA): TGTGCCACCAGTGATGGGTACACCGCCTGGGACTACTCCTACGAGCAGTACTTC.

The chain uses TRBV7-3 and TRBJ2-2, with 8 bases matching TRBD2. The CDR3 has 17 amino acids. Germline V gene data show CDR1 as SGHTA and CDR2 as FQGTGA. V shed 5 bases and J 5 bases; nucleotides not matched to a gene: 13. The CDR3 sequence: CASSPSLGGARTGELFF. DNA of the CDR3: TGTGCCAGCAGCCCGTCACTCGGGGGGGCCCGGACCGGGGAGCTGTTTTTT.

This clone was observed once. This CDR3 is also generated by other DNA sequences in the sample. The chain couples TRBV7-8 to TRBJ2-7; 7 bases fit TRBD1. The CDR3 is 15 residues long. Germline V gene sequence: CDR1 SGHVS, CDR2 FQNEAQ. Trimming removed 0 bases from V and 0 bases from J; junction bases left unmatched: 2. The CDR3 is CASSLAQGPSYEQYF. The DNA for the CDR3 is TGTGCCAGCAGCTTAGCACAGGGGCCCTCCTACGAGCAGTACTTC. Drawing the rest from reference TRBV7-8 and TRBJ2-7, the complete variable domain is GAGVSQSPRYKVAKRGQDVALRCDPISGHVSLFWYQQALGQGPEFLTYFQNEAQLDKSGLPSDRFFAERPEGSVSTLKIQRTQQEDSAVYLCASSLAQGPSYEQYFGPGTRLTVT.

This rearrangement joins TRBV28 to TRBJ1-1, with D possibly matching TRBD1 (6 bases). CDR3 length equals 13 residues. From germline, CDR1 is MDHEN and CDR2 SYDVKM. Trimming took off 6 bases at V and 3 bases at J, with 11 bases between the two ends. This CDR3 reads CASSKGGDTEAFF. The CDR3 DNA follows: TGTGCCAGCAGCAAGGGGGGGGACACTGAAGCTTTCTTT.

This rearrangement joins TRBV18 to TRBJ2-1; TRBD2 agrees at 7 bases. This CDR3 region has 17 residues. The V gene end was trimmed by 0 bases and the J gene end by 0 bases; junction bases not matched to a gene: 5. CDR1 is KGHSH, CDR2 LQKENI, per germline. This CDR3 is CASSPPSSGRSYNEQFF. CDR3 in DNA: TGTGCCAGCTCACCACCGTCTAGCGGACGCTCCTACAATGAGCAGTTCTTC.

This clone was picked up a small number of times. The rearrangement uses TRBV3-1 (or the pseudogene TRBV3-2) and TRBJ1-2; the match to TRBD1 covers 8 bases. Germline CDR1 reads LGHDT; CDR2 reads YNNKEL (reference sequence). The V gene end was trimmed by 3 bases and the J gene end by 5 bases; junction bases not matched to a gene: 5. The length of the CDR3 is 14 residues. The CDR3, as DNA: TGTGCCAGCAGCCAGAAACGACAGGGGTATGGCTACACCTTC. Its translation is CASSQKRQGYGYTF.

The chain is built from TRBV5-6 and TRBJ2-1, with D perhaps matching TRBD2 (6 bases). This CDR3 region has 14 residues. CDR1 and CDR2 from the germline V gene are SGHDT and YYEEEE. V was trimmed by 1 base and J by 5 bases, leaving 10 bases between them. The CDR3 bases are TGTGCCAGCAGCTTGATAGGGAGGAACAATGAGCAGTTCTTC. This encodes CASSLIGRNNEQFF.

The rearrangement joins TRBV2 to TRBJ1-5; D is possibly TRBD1 (5 bases). With 3 bases removed from V and 7 bases from J, the gap between germline ends came to 10 bases. The germline CDR1 and CDR2 sequences are SNHLY and FYNNEI. The CDR3 is made up of 13 amino acids. CDR3 loop: CASSDPRVQPQHF. The CDR3 DNA reads as TGTGCCAGCAGTGATCCCAGGGTCCAGCCCCAGCATTTT.

V and J are TRBV9 and TRBJ1-2; D call uncertain. Germline V lookup: CDR1 SGDLS, CDR2 YYNGEE. The CDR3 sequence is 15 residues long. Trimming left V 1 base short and J 0 bases short, with 10 bases between. CDR3 sequence reads: CASSVTISANYGYTF. For the CDR3, the DNA is TGTGCCAGCAGCGTAACCATCTCAGCTAACTATGGCTACACCTTC.

The chain carries TRBV16 and TRBJ1-5; D gene ambiguous. This CDR3 region has 14 residues. CDR1 is KGHSY, CDR2 FQNENV, per germline. The ends were cut back, 2 bases at V and 7 bases at J, with 12 bases in the middle. CDR3 coding DNA: TGTGCCAGCAGCCAAGGTTTTTTGGGCCAGCCCCAGCATTTT. This codes for CASSQGFLGQPQHF. Drawing the rest from reference TRBV16 and TRBJ1-5, the complete variable domain is GEEVAQTPKHLVRGEGQKAKLYCAPIKGHSYVFWYQQVLKNEFKFLISFQNENVFDETGMPKERFSAKCLPNSPCSLEIQATKLEDSAVYFCASSQGFLGQPQHFGDGTRLSIL.

V usage is TRBV5-1 and J usage is TRBJ2-7, with D possibly TRBD2 on 5 matching bases. Germline-derived CDR1 and CDR2 are SGHRS and YFSETQ. This CDR3 has 15 residues. Trimming cost V 5 bases and J 7 bases, with 22 bases left between them. The CDR3 DNA sequence: TGCGCCAGCAGTTTCGACATTCCGGGGTCTCTGGAGCAGTACTTC. This codes for CASSFDIPGSLEQYF.

V and J are TRBV5-4 and TRBJ2-2, with 8 bases aligning to TRBD1. The CDR3 has 15 residues. Germline-derived CDR1 and CDR2 are SGHNT and YYREEE (reference sequence). V lost 5 bases to trimming and J lost 0 bases; unmatched junction nucleotides: 3. CDR3 sequence: CASRTGDPNTGELFF. CDR3 nucleotide sequence: TGTGCCAGCAGGACAGGGGACCCGAACACCGGGGAGCTGTTTTTT.

In this sample, this clone turned up many times. The gene calls are TRBV10-2 and TRBJ2-3; 9 nucleotides match TRBD1. Germline V lookup: CDR1 WSHSY, CDR2 SAAADI. With 7 bases clipped from V and 2 bases from J, the junction kept 4 bases outside the gene matches. The CDR3 runs 14 residues. CDR3 DNA: TGCGCCAGCACCTGGGACAGGGTCACAGATACGCAGTATTTT. Residues: CASTWDRVTDTQYF.

In its sample, this clone was seen once. The CDR3 sequence is CATFPLGQQETQYF. In DNA, the CDR3 is TGTGCCACCTTCCCGTTGGGACAGCAAGAGACCCAGTACTTC. V usage is TRBV19 and J usage is TRBJ2-5; 7 bases line up with TRBD1. This CDR3 region has 14 residues. Trimming cost V 10 bases and J 2 bases; bases outside gene matches: 10. The germline V gene has CDR1 LNHDA and CDR2 SQIVND (reference sequence).

This rearrangement joins TRBV19 to TRBJ1-3, with D hard to call. Per germline, CDR1 LNHDA and CDR2 SQIVND (reference sequence). V gave up 3 bases and J gave up 0 bases, with 6 bases separating them. The CDR3 is made up of 14 amino acids. The CDR3 coding sequence is TGTGCCAGTAGTATCGGTTCCTCTGGAAACACCATATATTTT. It translates to CASSIGSSGNTIYF.

The DNA of the CDR3 is TGCAGTGGAAGGCAGGGGGACGAGCAGTACTTC. Translating gives CSGRQGDEQYF. The chain couples TRBV20-1 to TRBJ2-7; 7 nucleotides agree with TRBD1. From germline, CDR1 is DFQATT and CDR2 SNEGSKA (reference sequence). This CDR3 is built from 11 residues. Trimming at V came to 7 bases and at J to 5 bases, leaving 5 bases not matched to a gene.

With regard to this clone: Other DNA sequences in the same sample also yield this CDR3. This chain uses TRBV5-1 with TRBJ2-5; TRBD1 matches 9 bases. The germline V gene has CDR1 SGHRS and CDR2 YFSETQ. Unmatched junction bases numbered 3, after V lost 4 bases and J lost 2 bases. The CDR3 length is 14 residues. The CDR3 spells CASSPGQGQETQYF. CDR3 coding DNA: TGCGCCAGCAGCCCGGGACAGGGACAAGAGACCCAGTACTTC.

In this sample, this clone turned up a few times. The chain uses TRBV2 and TRBJ2-4; D perhaps matches TRBD2 (6 bases). The CDR3 is made up of 15 amino acids. V gave up 6 bases and J gave up 0 bases, with 12 bases separating them. The germline V gene has CDR1 SNHLY and CDR2 FYNNEI. CDR3 region: CASRGWTTAKNIQYF. CDR3 DNA sequence: TGTGCCAGCAGAGGGTGGACTACAGCCAAAAACATTCAGTACTTC.

This chain connects TRBV4-3 to TRBJ1-2, with TRBD1 matching over 8 bases. The CDR3 is made up of 14 amino acids. Germline V gives CDR1 LGHNA, CDR2 YSLEER. With V trimmed by 0 bases and J by 6 bases, 3 bases remained unmatched. The CDR3 DNA reads TGCGCCAGCAGCCAAGAGCGGGGACAGGATGGCTACACCTTC. Amino acids: CASSQERGQDGYTF.

The rearrangement uses TRBV4-1 and TRBJ1-1, with a tentative D call TRBD1 (5 bases). Germline lookup yields CDR1 MGHRA and CDR2 YSYEKL. Trimming cost V 3 bases and J 1 base, with 9 bases left between them. The CDR3 sequence is 14 residues long. The CDR3 DNA is TGCGCCAGCAGCCAGAAAACAGGGAACACTGAAGCTTTCTTT. Amino acids: CASSQKTGNTEAFF.

This chain connects TRBV30 to TRBJ1-4; D uncertain. The CDR3 has 12 amino acids. Germline CDR1 and CDR2: GTSNPN and SVGIG (reference sequence). The V and J ends lost 0 bases and 7 bases respectively, with 6 bases between them. CDR3 sequence (DNA): TGTGCCTGGAGTGTCTCGGGTGAAAAACTGTTTTTT. It translates to CAWSVSGEKLFF.

The chain has TRBV5-1 and TRBJ1-1; TRBD1 matches 7 bases. V shed 3 bases and J 1 base; nucleotides not matched to a gene: 3. The CDR3 sequence is 14 residues long. Germline V lookup: CDR1 SGHRS, CDR2 YFSETQ. CDR3 sequence: CASSWGQSNTEAFF. CDR3 nucleotide sequence: TGCGCCAGCAGCTGGGGACAGTCGAACACTGAAGCTTTCTTT.

V and J are TRBV11-3 and TRBJ2-1, with 9 bases aligning to TRBD1. The CDR3 runs 15 residues. CDR1 is SGHNT and CDR2 is YENEEA in the germline V gene. V shed 5 bases, J shed 1 base, and the junction held 3 bases outside the gene matches. This CDR3 is CASSPGQGSYNEQFF. Here the CDR3 DNA reads TGTGCCAGCAGCCCCGGACAGGGGTCCTACAATGAGCAGTTCTTC.

V gene TRBV29-1 combines with J gene TRBJ1-1; 7 bases match TRBD1. The CDR3 contains 14 residues. CDR1 SQVTM and CDR2 ANQGSEA come from the germline V gene. Unmatched junction bases numbered 10, after V lost 5 bases and J lost 4 bases. Written as DNA, the CDR3 is TGCAGCGTTCCCGGGACAGTGGGGGCCACTGAAGCTTTCTTT. As protein: CSVPGTVGATEAFF.

The chain employs TRBV6-4 and TRBJ2-5; 12 nucleotides agree with TRBD2. The germline V gene encodes CDR1 MRHNA and CDR2 SNTAGT. V gave up 6 bases and J gave up 1 base; unmatched junction bases: 3. CDR3 length: 15 residues. CDR3 in DNA: TGTGCCAGCAGCCTGACTAGCGGGAGCCAAGAGACCCAGTACTTC. Translating gives CASSLTSGSQETQYF.